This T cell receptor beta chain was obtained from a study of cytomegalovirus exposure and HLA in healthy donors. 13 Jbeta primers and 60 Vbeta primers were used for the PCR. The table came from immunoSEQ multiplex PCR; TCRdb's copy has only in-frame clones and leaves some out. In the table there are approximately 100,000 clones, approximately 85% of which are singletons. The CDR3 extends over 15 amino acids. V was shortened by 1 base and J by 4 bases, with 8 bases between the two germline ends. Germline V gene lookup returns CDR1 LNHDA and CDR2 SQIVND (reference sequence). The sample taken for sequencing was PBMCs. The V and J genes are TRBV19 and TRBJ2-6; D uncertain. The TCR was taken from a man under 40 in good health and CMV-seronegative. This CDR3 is CASSIVATGANVLTF. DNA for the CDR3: TGTGCCAGTAGTATAGTCGCTACCGGGGCCAACGTCCTGACTTTC.